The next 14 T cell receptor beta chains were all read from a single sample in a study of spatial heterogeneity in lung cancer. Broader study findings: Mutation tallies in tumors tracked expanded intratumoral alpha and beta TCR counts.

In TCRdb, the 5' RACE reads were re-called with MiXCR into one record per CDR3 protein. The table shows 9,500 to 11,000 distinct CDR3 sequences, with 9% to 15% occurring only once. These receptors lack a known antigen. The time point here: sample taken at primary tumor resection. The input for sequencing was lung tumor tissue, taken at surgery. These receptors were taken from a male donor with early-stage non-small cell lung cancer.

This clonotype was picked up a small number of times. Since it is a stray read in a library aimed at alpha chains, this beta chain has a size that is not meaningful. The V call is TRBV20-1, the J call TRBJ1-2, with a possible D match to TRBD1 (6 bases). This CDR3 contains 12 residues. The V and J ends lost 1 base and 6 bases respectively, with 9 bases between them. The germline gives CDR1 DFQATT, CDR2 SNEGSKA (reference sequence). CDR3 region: CSARVPGDGYTF. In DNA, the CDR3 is TGCAGTGCTAGAGTGCCAGGGGATGGCTACACCTTC.

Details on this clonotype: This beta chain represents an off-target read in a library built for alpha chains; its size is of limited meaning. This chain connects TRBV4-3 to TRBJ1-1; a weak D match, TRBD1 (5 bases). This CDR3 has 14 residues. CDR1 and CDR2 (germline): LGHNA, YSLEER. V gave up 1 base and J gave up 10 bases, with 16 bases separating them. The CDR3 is CASSQGPQGVRAFF. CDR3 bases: TGCGCCAGCAGCCAAGGTCCCCAGGGAGTGAGAGCTTTCTTT.

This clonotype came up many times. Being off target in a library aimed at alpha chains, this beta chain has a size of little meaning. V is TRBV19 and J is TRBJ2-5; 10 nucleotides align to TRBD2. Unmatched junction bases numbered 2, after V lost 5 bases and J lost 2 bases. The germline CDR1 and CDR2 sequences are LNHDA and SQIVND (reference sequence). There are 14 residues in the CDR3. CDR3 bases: TGTGCCAGTAGTCCAGCGGGAGGGCAAGAGACCCAGTACTTC. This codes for CASSPAGGQETQYF.

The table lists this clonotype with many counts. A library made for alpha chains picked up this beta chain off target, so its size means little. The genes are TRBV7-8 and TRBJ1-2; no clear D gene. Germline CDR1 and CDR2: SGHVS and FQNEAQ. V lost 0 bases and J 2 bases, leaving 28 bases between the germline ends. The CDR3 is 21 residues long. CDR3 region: CASSLARIGVFTEKTNYGYTF. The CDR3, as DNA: TGTGCCAGCAGCTTAGCCAGAATCGGGGTCTTTACCGAAAAGACCAACTATGGCTACACCTTC.

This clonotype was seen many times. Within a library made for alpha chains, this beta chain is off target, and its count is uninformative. The CDR3 sequence: CASSPIAGSFTGELFF. The CDR3 bases are TGTGCCAGCAGCCCCATCGCGGGTTCTTTCACCGGGGAGCTGTTTTTT. This chain connects TRBV7-3 to TRBJ2-2; perhaps TRBD2 as D (5 bases). This CDR3 region has 16 residues. Germline assignment: CDR1 SGHTA and CDR2 FQGTGA. V lost 5 bases and J lost 4, with 17 bases in between. The variable domain in full, with the rest retrieved from reference TRBV7-3 and TRBJ2-2, is GAGVSQTPSNKVTEKGKYVELRCDPISGHTALYWYRQSLGQGPEFLIYFQGTGAADDSGLPNDRFFAVRPEGSVSTLKIQRTERGDSAVYLCASSPIAGSFTGELFFGEGSRLTVL.

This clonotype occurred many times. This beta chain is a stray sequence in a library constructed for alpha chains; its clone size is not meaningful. The CDR3 DNA is TGTGCCAGCAGTTACGGAGAAGGTCAGCCCCAGCATTTT. Its protein product is CASSYGEGQPQHF. The chain recombines TRBV12-3 or TRBV12-4 with TRBJ1-5; no clear D. The CDR3 runs to 13 residues. The ends were cut back, 4 bases at V and 6 bases at J, with 10 bases in the middle.

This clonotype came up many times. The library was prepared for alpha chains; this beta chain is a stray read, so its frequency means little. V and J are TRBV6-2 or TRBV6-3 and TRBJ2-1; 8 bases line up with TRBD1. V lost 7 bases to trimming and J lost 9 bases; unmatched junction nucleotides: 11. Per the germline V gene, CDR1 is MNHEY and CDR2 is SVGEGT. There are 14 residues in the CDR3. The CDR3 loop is CASTSLTGAGEQFF. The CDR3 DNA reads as TGTGCCAGCACCTCTTTGACAGGGGCTGGTGAGCAGTTCTTC.

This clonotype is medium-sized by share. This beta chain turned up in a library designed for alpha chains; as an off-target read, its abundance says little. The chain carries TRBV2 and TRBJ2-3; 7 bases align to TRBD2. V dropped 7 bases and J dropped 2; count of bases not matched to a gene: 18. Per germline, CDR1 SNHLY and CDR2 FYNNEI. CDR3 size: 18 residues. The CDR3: CASTALAEDRYYTDTQYF. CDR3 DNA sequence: TGTGCCAGCACCGCGCTAGCGGAAGATAGATACTACACAGATACGCAGTATTTT.

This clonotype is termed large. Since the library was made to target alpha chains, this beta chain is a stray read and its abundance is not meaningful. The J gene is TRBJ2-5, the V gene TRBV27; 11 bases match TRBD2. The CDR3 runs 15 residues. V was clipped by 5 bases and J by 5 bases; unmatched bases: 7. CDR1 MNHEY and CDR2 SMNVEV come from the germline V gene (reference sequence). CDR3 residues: CASSPRLAGRETQYF. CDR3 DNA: TGTGCCAGCAGTCCAAGACTAGCGGGAAGGGAGACCCAGTACTTC.

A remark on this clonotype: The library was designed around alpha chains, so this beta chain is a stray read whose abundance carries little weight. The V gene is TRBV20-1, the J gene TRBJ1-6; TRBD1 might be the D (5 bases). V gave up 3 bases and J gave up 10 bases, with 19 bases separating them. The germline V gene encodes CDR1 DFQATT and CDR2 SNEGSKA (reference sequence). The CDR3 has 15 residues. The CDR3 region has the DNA TGCAGTGCTAGGCCCGGCCCTCGGGGCAGCTCACCCCTCCACTTT. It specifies CSARPGPRGSSPLHF.

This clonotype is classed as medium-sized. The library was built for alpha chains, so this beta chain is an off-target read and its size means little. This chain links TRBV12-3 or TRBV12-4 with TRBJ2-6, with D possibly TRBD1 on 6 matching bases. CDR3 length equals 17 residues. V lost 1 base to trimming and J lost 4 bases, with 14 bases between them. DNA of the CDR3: TGTGCCAGCAGTTTAGGGCAGGGGAAGACCGGGGCCAACGTCCTGACTTTC. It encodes CASSLGQGKTGANVLTF.

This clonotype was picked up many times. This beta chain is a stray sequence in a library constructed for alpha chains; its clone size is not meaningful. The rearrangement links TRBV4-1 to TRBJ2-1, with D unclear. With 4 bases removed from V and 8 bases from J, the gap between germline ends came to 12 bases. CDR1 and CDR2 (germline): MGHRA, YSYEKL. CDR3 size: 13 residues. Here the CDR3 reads CASSRPSRDEQFF. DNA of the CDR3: TGCGCCAGCAGCCGTCCGAGCCGAGATGAGCAGTTCTTC.

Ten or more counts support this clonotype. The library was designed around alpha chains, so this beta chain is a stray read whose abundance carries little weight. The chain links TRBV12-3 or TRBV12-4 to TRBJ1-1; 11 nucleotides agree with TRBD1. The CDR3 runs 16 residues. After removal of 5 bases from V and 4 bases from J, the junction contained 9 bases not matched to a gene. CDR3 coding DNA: TGTGCCAGCAGTCCGGACAGGGGGCGAGCGGGCACTGAAGCTTTCTTT. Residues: CASSPDRGRAGTEAFF.

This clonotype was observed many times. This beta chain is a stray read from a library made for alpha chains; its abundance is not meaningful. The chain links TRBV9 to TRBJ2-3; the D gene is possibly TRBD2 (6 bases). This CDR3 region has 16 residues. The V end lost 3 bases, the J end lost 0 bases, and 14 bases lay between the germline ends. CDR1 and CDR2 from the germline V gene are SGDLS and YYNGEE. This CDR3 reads CASSASGLFSTDTQYF. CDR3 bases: TGTGCCAGCAGCGCATCTGGACTATTTAGCACAGATACGCAGTATTTT.